This TCR beta chain was sequenced for a study of cytomegalovirus exposure and HLA in healthy donors. Findings and limits, study-wide: It was only CMV serostatus that was available as immune exposure information. Later on, analysis showed that most CMV-associated TCR beta chains appeared to be HLA-restricted.

In the PCR, 60 Vbeta and 13 Jbeta primers were used. The data were produced by immunoSEQ multiplex PCR, yet TCRdb's version contains in-frame clones alone and is incomplete. Of about 140,000 clones in the sample, about three quarters were seen once. Note on this clone: Its antigen is unknown.

Source material: PBMCs. This clonotype was sampled from a human donor in good health.

For the CDR3, the DNA is TGTGCCAGCAGCCCTTTAGCGGGGGGGCGTGAGACCCAGTACTTC. Residues: CASSPLAGGRETQYF. The chain uses TRBV28 and TRBJ2-5; 11 bases line up with TRBD2. This CDR3 comprises 15 residues. CDR1 is MDHEN, CDR2 SYDVKM, per germline. V shed 6 bases, J shed 5 bases, and the junction held 8 bases outside the gene matches. The variable domain in full, completed from reference TRBV28 and TRBJ2-5, reads DVKVTQSSRYLVKRTGEKVFLECVQDMDHENMFWYRQDPGLGLRLIYFSYDVKMKEKGDIPEGYSVSREKKERFSLILESASTNQTSMYLCASSPLAGGRETQYFGPGTRLLVL.